This TCR beta chain stems from a study of T-cell memory formation after mild COVID-19. This clonotype appeared many times. Its cognate antigen is unknown. TCR alpha and TCR beta cDNA libraries with sample barcodes and UMIs came from 5'RACE using constant-segment primers. Using its own MiXCR run on the 5' RACE reads, TCRdb lists one record per CDR3 protein. The repertoire holds 120,000 or so distinct CDR3 sequences, with over 15% as singletons. General study results and limits: Of the contracting clones, CD4+ ones lay mainly in CM and EM, and CD8+ ones in EMRA. Proof of SARS-CoV-2 specificity was absent for the second-wave clones that crested on day 37. Clones shrinking between day 15 and 85 showed a balanced CD4/CD8 split, and those that grew later tilted toward CD4+.

Material: PBMCs or a T cell subset sorted from them (not recorded which). This clonotype originated in a man between 18 and 35 years old who had mild COVID-19 (a few samples of this study predate the infection). Cell type and time point are not known.

This CDR3 reads CASSEPFEDEQYF. CDR3 DNA: TGTGCCAGCAGTGAGCCCTTCGAGGACGAGCAGTACTTC. The V call is TRBV2, the J call TRBJ2-7; D is undetermined. Trimming took 3 bases from V and 5 from J, leaving 11 bases between them. The germline CDR1 and CDR2 sequences are SNHLY and FYNNEI. The CDR3 totals 13 residues.